The sequence of this T cell receptor (beta chain) was determined in a study of blood T cell repertoires in COVID-19. This CDR3 spans 18 amino acids. The V gene's germline CDR1 is MGHRA and CDR2 YSYEKL. V shed 6 bases and J 5 bases; nucleotides not matched to a gene: 11. Assay used: immunoSEQ multiplex PCR; TCRdb lists only in-frame clones, some missing. The repertoire holds roughly 310,000 clones, with roughly 90% as singletons. The sequence came from a woman aged 25 to 45 with COVID-19, enrolled during active disease. V and J are TRBV4-1 and TRBJ2-2, with 14 nucleotides matching TRBD2. Sample: peripheral blood. The CDR3 here is CASSPLGLAGVGTGELFF. Written as DNA, the CDR3 is TGCGCCAGCAGTCCGTTGGGACTAGCGGGAGTGGGAACCGGGGAGCTGTTTTTT.